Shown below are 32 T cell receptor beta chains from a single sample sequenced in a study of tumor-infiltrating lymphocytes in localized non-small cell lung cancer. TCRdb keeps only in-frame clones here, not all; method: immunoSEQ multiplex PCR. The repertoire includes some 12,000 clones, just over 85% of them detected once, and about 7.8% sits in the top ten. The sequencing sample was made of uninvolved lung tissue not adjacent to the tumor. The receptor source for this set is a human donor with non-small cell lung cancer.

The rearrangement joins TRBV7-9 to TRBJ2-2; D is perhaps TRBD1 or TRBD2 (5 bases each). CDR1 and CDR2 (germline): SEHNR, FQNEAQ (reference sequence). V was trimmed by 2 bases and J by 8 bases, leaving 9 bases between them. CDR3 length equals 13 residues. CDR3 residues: CASSLTGAGELFF. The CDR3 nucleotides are TGTGCCAGCAGCTTAACCGGGGCGGGGGAGCTGTTTTTT.

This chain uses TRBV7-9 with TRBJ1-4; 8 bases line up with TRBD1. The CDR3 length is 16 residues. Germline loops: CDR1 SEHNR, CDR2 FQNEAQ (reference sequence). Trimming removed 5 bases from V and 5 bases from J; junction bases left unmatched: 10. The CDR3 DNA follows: TGTGCCAGCAGCCAAGTGAAGGGACAGGTGAATGAAAAACTGTTTTTT. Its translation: CASSQVKGQVNEKLFF.

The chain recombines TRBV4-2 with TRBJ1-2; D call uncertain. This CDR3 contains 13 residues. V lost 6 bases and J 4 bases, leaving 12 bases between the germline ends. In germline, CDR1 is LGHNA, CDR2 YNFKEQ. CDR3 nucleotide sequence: TGTGCCAGCAGTCAGGACGTCATCTATGGCTACACCTTC. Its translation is CASSQDVIYGYTF.

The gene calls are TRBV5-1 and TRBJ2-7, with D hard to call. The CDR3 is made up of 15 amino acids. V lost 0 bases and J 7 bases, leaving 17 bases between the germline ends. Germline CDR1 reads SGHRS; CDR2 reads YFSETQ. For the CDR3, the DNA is TGCGCCAGCAGCTTGGCCCAGACGAAGGGCATAGAGCAGTACTTC. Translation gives CASSLAQTKGIEQYF.

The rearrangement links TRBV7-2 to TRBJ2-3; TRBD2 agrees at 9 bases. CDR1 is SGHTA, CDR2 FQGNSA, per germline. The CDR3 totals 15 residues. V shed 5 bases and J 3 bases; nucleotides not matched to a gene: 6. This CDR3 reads CASSRGGAWTDTQYF. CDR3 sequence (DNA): TGTGCCAGCAGCCGCGGGGGGGCGTGGACAGATACGCAGTATTTT. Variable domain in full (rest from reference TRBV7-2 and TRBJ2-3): GAGVSQSPSNKVTEKGKDVELRCDPISGHTALYWYRQSLGQGLEFLIYFQGNSAPDKSGLPSDRFSAERTGGSVSTLTIQRTQQEDSAVYLCASSRGGAWTDTQYFGPGTRLTVL.

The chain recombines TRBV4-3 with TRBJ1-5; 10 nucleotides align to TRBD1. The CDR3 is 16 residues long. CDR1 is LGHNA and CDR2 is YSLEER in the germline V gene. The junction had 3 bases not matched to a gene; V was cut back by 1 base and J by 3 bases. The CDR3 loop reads CASSQGTGGLNQPQHF. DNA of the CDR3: TGCGCCAGCAGCCAAGGGACAGGGGGACTCAATCAGCCCCAGCATTTT.

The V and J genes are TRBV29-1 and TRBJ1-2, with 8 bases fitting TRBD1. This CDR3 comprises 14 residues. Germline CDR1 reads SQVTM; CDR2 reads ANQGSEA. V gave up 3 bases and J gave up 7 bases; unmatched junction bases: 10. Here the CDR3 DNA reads TGCAGCGTTGACCGGACAGGGAGGGTAGGTGGCTACACCTTC. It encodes CSVDRTGRVGGYTF.

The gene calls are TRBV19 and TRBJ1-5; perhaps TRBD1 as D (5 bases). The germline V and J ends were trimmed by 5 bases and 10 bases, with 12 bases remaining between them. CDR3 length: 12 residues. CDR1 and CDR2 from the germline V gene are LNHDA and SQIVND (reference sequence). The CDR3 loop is CASSQTAGPQHF. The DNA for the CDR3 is TGTGCCAGTAGTCAGACAGCGGGCCCCCAGCATTTT.

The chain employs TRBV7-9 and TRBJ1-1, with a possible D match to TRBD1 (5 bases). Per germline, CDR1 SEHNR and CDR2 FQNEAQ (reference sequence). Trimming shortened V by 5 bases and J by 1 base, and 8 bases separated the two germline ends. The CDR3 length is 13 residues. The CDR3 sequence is CASSRTGNTEAFF. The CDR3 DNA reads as TGTGCCAGCAGCCGCACAGGGAACACTGAAGCTTTCTTT.

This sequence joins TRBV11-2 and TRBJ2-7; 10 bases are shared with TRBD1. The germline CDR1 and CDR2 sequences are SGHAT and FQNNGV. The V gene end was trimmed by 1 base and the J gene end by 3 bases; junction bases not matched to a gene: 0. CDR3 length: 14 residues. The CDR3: CASSLGTGGYEQYF. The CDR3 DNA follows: TGTGCCAGCAGCTTAGGGACAGGGGGCTACGAGCAGTACTTC.

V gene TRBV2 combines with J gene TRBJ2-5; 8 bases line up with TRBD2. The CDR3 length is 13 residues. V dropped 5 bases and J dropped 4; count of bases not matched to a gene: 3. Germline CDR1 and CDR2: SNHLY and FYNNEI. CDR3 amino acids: CASSRTSSETQYF. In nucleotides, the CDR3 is TGTGCCAGCAGTCGGACTAGCTCAGAGACCCAGTACTTC. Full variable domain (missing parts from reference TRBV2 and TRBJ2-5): EPEVTQTPSHQVTQMGQEVILRCVPISNHLYFYWYRQILGQKVEFLVSFYNNEISEKSEIFDDQFSVERPDGSNFTLKIRSTKLEDSAMYFCASSRTSSETQYFGPGTRLLVL.

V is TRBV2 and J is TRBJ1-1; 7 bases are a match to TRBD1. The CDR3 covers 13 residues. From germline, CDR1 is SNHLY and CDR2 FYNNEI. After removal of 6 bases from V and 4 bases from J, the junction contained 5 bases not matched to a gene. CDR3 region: CASSRGGRTEAFF. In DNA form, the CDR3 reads TGTGCCAGCAGCCGAGGGGGCCGCACTGAAGCTTTCTTT.

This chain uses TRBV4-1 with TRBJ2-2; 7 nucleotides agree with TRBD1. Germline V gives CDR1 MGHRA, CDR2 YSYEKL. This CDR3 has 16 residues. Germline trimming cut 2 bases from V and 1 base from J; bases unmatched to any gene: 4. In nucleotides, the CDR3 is TGCGCCAGCAGCCAAACAGGGGTGGGGAACACCGGGGAGCTGTTTTTT. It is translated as CASSQTGVGNTGELFF.

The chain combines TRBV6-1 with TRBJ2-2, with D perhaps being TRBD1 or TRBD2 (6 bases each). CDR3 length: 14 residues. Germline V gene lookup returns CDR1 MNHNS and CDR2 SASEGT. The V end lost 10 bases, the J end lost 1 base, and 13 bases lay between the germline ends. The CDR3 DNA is TGTGCCACCGACGGGGGCCGGAACACCGGGGAGCTGTTTTTT. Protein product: CATDGGRNTGELFF.

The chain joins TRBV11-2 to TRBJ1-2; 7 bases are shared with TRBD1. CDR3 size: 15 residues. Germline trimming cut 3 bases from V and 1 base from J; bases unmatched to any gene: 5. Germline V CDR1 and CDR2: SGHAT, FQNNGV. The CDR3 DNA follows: TGTGCCAGCAGCTTTGGGCAGGGGGATAACTATGGCTACACCTTC. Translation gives CASSFGQGDNYGYTF.

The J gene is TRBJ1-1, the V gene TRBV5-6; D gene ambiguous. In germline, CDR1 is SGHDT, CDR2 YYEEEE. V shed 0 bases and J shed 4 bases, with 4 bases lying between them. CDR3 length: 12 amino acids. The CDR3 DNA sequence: TGTGCCAGCAGCTTGGTTGGCACTGAAGCTTTCTTT. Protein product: CASSLVGTEAFF.

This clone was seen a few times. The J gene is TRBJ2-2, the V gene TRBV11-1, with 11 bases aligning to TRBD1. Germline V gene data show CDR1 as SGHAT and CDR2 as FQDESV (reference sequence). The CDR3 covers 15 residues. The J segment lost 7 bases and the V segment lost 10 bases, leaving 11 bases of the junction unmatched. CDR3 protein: CATTLGQGGVGELFF. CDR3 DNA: TGTGCCACTACGCTGGGACAGGGGGGAGTCGGGGAGCTGTTTTTT.

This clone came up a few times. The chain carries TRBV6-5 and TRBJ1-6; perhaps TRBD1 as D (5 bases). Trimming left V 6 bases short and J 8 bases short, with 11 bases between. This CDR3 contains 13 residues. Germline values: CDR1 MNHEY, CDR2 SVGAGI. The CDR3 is CASRRGVYSPLHF. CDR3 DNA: TGTGCCAGCAGGAGGGGCGTCTATTCACCCCTCCACTTT.

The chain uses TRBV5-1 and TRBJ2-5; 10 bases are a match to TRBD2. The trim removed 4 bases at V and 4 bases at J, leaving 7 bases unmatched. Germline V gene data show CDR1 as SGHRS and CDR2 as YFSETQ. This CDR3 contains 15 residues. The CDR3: CASSLSGGPGETQYF. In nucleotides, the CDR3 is TGCGCCAGCAGCCTTAGCGGGGGGCCGGGAGAGACCCAGTACTTC.

CDR3 coding DNA: TGTGCCAGCAGTTTATGGACGGGGGCTAACACCGGGGAGCTGTTTTTT. It codes for CASSLWTGANTGELFF. This chain uses TRBV27 with TRBJ2-2; TRBD1 or TRBD2 may be the D gene (6 bases each). The CDR3 consists of 16 residues. Germline CDR1 is MNHEY and CDR2 is SMNVEV (reference sequence). Trimming cost V 1 base and J 2 bases, with 11 bases left between them.

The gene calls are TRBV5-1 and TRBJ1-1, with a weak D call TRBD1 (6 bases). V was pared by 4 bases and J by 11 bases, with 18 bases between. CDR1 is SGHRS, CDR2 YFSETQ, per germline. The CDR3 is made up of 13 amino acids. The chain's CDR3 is CASSNPDRREAFF. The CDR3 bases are TGCGCCAGCAGCAACCCGGACAGACGTGAGGCTTTCTTT.

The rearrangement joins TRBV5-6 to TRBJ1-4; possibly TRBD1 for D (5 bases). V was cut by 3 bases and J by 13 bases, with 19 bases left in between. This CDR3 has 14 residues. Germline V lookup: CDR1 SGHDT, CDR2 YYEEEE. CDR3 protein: CASSSGTPGVGLFF. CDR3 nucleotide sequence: TGTGCCAGCAGCTCCGGGACCCCCGGCGTAGGACTGTTTTTT.

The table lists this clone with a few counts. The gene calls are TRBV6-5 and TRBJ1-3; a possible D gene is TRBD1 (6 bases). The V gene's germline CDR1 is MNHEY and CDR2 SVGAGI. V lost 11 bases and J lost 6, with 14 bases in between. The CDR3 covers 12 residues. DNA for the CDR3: TGTGCCTCTCTGGGGGCGGCAAACACCATATATTTT. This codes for CASLGAANTIYF.

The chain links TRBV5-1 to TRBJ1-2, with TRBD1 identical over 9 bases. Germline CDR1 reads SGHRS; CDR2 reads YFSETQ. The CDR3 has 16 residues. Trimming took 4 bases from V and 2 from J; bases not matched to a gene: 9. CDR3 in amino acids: CASSKGSGQGNYGYTF. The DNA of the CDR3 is TGCGCCAGCAGCAAGGGCTCCGGACAGGGGAACTATGGCTACACCTTC.

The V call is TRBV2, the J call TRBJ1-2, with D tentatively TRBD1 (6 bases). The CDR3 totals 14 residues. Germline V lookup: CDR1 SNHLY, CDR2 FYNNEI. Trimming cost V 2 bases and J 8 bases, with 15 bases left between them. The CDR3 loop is CASSEFRSGEGYTF. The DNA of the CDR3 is TGTGCCAGCAGTGAATTCCGCTCAGGGGAGGGCTACACCTTC.

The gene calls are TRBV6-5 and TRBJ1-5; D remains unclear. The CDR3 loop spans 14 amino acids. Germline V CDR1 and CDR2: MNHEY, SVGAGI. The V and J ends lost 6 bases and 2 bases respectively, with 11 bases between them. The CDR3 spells CASRAGFGNQPQHF. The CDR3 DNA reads TGTGCCAGCAGGGCCGGGTTCGGCAATCAGCCCCAGCATTTT.

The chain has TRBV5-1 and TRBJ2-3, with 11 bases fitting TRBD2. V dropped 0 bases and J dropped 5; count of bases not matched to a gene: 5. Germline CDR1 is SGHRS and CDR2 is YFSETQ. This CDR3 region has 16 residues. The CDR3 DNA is TGCGCCAGCAGCTTGGATAGCGGGGGGGCAGTAGATACGCAGTATTTT. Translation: CASSLDSGGAVDTQYF.

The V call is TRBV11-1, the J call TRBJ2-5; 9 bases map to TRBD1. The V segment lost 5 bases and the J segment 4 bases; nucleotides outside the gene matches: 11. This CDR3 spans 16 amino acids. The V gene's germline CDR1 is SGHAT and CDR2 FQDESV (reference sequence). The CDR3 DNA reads TGTGCCAGCAGCCAACCGGGACAGGGACCTCCAGAGACCCAGTACTTC. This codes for CASSQPGQGPPETQYF. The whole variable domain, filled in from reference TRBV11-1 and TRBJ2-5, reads EAEVAQSPRYKITEKSQAVAFWCDPISGHATLYWYRQILGQGPELLVQFQDESVVDDSQLPKDRFSAERLKGVDSTLKIQPAELGDSAMYLCASSQPGQGPPETQYFGPGTRLLVL.

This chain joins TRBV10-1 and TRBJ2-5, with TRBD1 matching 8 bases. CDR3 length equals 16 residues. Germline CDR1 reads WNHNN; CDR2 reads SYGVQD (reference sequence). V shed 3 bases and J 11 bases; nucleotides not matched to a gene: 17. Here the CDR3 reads CASSDLWTGHSREQYF. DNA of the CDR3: TGCGCCAGCAGTGATCTATGGACAGGGCACTCCCGTGAGCAGTACTTC.

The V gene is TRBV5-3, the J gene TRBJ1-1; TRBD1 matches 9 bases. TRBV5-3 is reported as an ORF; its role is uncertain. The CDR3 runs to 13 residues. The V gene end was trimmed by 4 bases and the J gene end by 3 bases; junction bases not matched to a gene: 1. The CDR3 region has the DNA TGTGCCAGAAGCCGGGACAGGGACACTGAAGCTTTCTTT. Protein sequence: CARSRDRDTEAFF.

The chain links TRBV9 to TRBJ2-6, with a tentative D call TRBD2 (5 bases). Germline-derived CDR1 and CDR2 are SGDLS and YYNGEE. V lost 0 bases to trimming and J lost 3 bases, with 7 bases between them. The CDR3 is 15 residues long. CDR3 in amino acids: CASSVDGVGANVLTF. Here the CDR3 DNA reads TGTGCCAGCAGCGTAGACGGGGTTGGGGCCAACGTCCTGACTTTC. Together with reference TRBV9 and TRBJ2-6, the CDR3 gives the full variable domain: DSGVTQTPKHLITATGQRVTLRCSPRSGDLSVYWYQQSLDQGLQFLIQYYNGEERAKGNILERFSAQQFPDLHSELNLSSLELGDSALYFCASSVDGVGANVLTFGAGSRLTVL.

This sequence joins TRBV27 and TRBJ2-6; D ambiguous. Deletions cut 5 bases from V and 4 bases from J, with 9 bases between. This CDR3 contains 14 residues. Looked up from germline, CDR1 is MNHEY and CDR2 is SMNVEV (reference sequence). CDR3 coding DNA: TGTGCCAGCAGTACCGTCGCGGGGGCCAACGTCCTGACTTTC. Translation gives CASSTVAGANVLTF.